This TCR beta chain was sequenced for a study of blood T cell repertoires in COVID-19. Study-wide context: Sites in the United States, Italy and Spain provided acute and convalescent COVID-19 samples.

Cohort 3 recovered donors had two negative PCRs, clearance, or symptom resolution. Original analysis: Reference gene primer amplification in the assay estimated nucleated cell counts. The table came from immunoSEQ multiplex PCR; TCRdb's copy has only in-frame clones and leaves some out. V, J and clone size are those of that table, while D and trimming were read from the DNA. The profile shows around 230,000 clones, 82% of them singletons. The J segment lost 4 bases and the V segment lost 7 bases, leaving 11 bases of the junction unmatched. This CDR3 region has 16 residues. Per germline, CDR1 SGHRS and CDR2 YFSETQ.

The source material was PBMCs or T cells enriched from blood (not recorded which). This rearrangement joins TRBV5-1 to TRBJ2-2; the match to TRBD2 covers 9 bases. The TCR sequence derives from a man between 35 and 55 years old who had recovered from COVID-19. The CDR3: CASHGGGGAGTGELFF. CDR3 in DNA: TGCGCCAGCCACGGTGGCGGGGGGGCAGGCACCGGGGAGCTGTTTTTT.